The 21 T cell receptor beta chains presented below share a single source sample, sequenced in a study of T-cell memory formation after mild COVID-19. MiXCR, applied by TCRdb to the 5' RACE reads, yields one record per CDR3 protein. The sample shows 350,000 or so distinct CDR3 sequences, 10% to 15% of them seen only once. Sequencing was carried out using PBMCs or a T cell subset sorted from them (not recorded which). The origin of the receptors is a man aged 18-30 years who had mild COVID-19 (a few samples of this study predate the infection). Cell type and time point are not known.

There are many counts of this clonotype. The genes are TRBV7-8 and TRBJ2-5; 7 bases align to TRBD2. Trimming at V came to 5 bases and at J to 5 bases, leaving 8 bases not matched to a gene. Germline V gives CDR1 SGHVS, CDR2 FQNEAQ. This CDR3 is 14 amino acids long. This CDR3 is CASSPGLGRETQYF. CDR3 nucleotide sequence: TGTGCCAGCAGCCCAGGACTAGGGAGGGAGACCCAGTACTTC.

This chain joins TRBV6-5 and TRBJ1-3, with D maybe TRBD1 (5 bases). The CDR3 totals 15 residues. The germline V and J ends were trimmed by 1 base and 4 bases, with 11 bases remaining between them. Germline CDR1 MNHEY, CDR2 SVGAGI. Here the CDR3 reads CASSYYGAEGNTIYF. CDR3 coding DNA: TGTGCCAGCAGTTACTATGGGGCGGAAGGAAACACCATATATTTT.

This clonotype appeared many times. The chain links TRBV12-3 or TRBV12-4 to TRBJ2-2; no definite D call. The V gene lost 4 bases and the J gene lost 0 bases, with 6 bases spanning the gap. CDR3 size: 14 residues. CDR3 in amino acids: CASSSIPNTGELFF. The CDR3 nucleotides are TGTGCCAGCAGTTCCATACCGAACACCGGGGAGCTGTTTTTT.

In nucleotides, the CDR3 is TGTGCCAGTAGCCGGTCGGGCCTCTTTGCAACTAATGAAAAACTGTTTTTT. Translation gives CASSRSGLFATNEKLFF. The V and J genes are TRBV19 and TRBJ1-4; D not certain. This CDR3 comprises 17 residues. CDR1 is LNHDA, CDR2 SQIVND, per germline (reference sequence). The V gene lost 6 bases and the J gene lost 0 bases, with 17 bases spanning the gap.

This clonotype came up many times. This chain uses TRBV6-1 with TRBJ2-3, with 9 bases aligning to TRBD2. This CDR3 is 15 amino acids long. The V and J ends lost 6 bases and 4 bases, in that order; junction bases with no gene match: 8. Germline V gene data show CDR1 as MNHNS and CDR2 as SASEGT. This chain's CDR3 is CASSAGTSYSDTQYF. CDR3 bases: TGTGCCAGCAGCGCCGGGACTAGCTATTCAGATACGCAGTATTTT.

The chain joins TRBV7-9 to TRBJ2-3, with D hard to call. CDR1 and CDR2 (germline): SEHNR, FQNEAQ (reference sequence). Deletions cut 2 bases from V and 0 bases from J, with 12 bases between. The CDR3 runs 16 residues. CDR3 nucleotide sequence: TGTGCCAGCAGCTTATCGGCCCTCTCTAGCACAGATACGCAGTATTTT. This translates into CASSLSALSSTDTQYF.

The chain carries TRBV7-9 and TRBJ2-5; D ambiguous. Germline CDR1 SEHNR, CDR2 FQNEAQ (reference sequence). V was clipped by 0 bases and J by 3 bases, with 8 bases between them. This CDR3 region has 14 residues. The CDR3: CASSLALGKETQYF. CDR3 DNA sequence: TGTGCCAGCAGCTTAGCGCTGGGAAAAGAGACCCAGTACTTC. The full variable domain, completed using reference TRBV7-9 and TRBJ2-5, is DTGVSQNPRHKITKRGQNVTFRCDPISEHNRLYWYRQTLGQGPEFLTYFQNEAQLEKSRLLSDRFSAERPKGSFSTLEIQRTEQGDSAMYLCASSLALGKETQYFGPGTRLLVL.

The CDR3 nucleotides read TGTGCCAGCAGCCAAATAATCTCTGGGGCCAACGTCCTGACTTTC. Translated: CASSQIISGANVLTF. The J gene is TRBJ2-6, the V gene TRBV4-2; D gene unclear. V lost 2 bases and J 0 bases, leaving 5 bases between the germline ends. The CDR3 totals 15 residues. The germline gives CDR1 LGHNA, CDR2 YNFKEQ.

This clonotype appeared a few times. The rearrangement links TRBV6-5 to TRBJ2-3; D could derive from TRBD1 or TRBD2 (5 bases each). The length of the CDR3 is 13 residues. Trimming removed 6 bases at V and 1 base at J, with 8 bases between. Per germline, CDR1 MNHEY and CDR2 SVGAGI. The CDR3 protein is CASRRGRTDTQYF. DNA for the CDR3: TGTGCCAGCAGGAGGGGACGCACAGATACGCAGTATTTT.

The chain carries TRBV28 and TRBJ2-7; D is uncertain. This CDR3 is built from 13 residues. The V end was cut by 3 bases, the J end by 6 bases, with 12 bases between. Looked up from germline, CDR1 is MDHEN and CDR2 is SYDVKM. The CDR3: CASSFGERVEQYV. The CDR3 DNA reads TGTGCCAGCAGTTTCGGCGAAAGGGTCGAGCAGTACGTC.

The chain combines TRBV28 with TRBJ2-1; D is possibly TRBD1 or TRBD2 (6 bases each). This CDR3 is built from 15 residues. V dropped 3 bases and J dropped 6 bases, with 15 bases sitting between them. CDR1 MDHEN and CDR2 SYDVKM come from the germline V gene. The CDR3 loop reads CASSFGKGGINEQFF. CDR3 bases: TGTGCCAGCAGTTTTGGGAAAGGGGGGATCAATGAGCAGTTCTTC.

The chain is built from TRBV6-2 or TRBV6-3 and TRBJ2-4; D not resolved. V lost 5 bases to trimming and J lost 4 bases, with 12 bases between them. Germline assignment: CDR1 MNHEY and CDR2 SVGEGT. The CDR3 sequence is 14 residues long. For the CDR3, the DNA is TGTGCCAGCAGTCAACTCATAATTAAAAACATTCAGTACTTC. The encoded protein is CASSQLIIKNIQYF.

Only a few counts were recorded for this clonotype. The rearrangement joins TRBV20-1 to TRBJ2-2; D not resolved. The CDR3 extends over 12 amino acids. From germline, CDR1 is DFQATT and CDR2 SNEGSKA (reference sequence). Trimming pared 2 bases from V and 7 bases from J, leaving 8 bases between. In nucleotides, the CDR3 is TGCAGTGCTAGACGTCTGGGCGGGGAGCTGTTTTTT. Translating gives CSARRLGGELFF.

The table lists this clonotype with a few counts. The J gene is TRBJ2-1, the V gene TRBV12-3 or TRBV12-4; no firm D call. V was trimmed by 2 bases and J by 9 bases, leaving 11 bases between them. The CDR3 has 13 amino acids. CDR3 protein: CASSLLKGVEQFF. The CDR3 nucleotides read TGTGCCAGCAGTTTATTGAAGGGCGTTGAGCAGTTCTTC.

The chain employs TRBV10-3 and TRBJ1-3, with D possibly matching TRBD1 (5 bases). Germline V gene lookup returns CDR1 ENHRY and CDR2 SYGVKD. The CDR3 length is 13 residues. V dropped 8 bases and J dropped 0 bases, with 8 bases sitting between them. The CDR3, as DNA: TGTGCCATCGGCCAGGGCTCTGGAAACACCATATATTTT. It translates to CAIGQGSGNTIYF.

This clonotype occurred many times. The rearrangement joins TRBV7-8 to TRBJ2-1; D is perhaps TRBD1 or TRBD2 (5 bases each). Trimming cost V 5 bases and J 0 bases, with 17 bases left between them. Germline V lookup: CDR1 SGHVS, CDR2 FQNEAQ. CDR3 length equals 17 residues. CDR3 sequence: CASSHDEGPSSYNEQFF. The DNA for the CDR3 is TGTGCCAGCAGCCACGACGAGGGACCTAGCTCCTACAATGAGCAGTTCTTC.

This clonotype was detected a few times. The chain joins TRBV7-2 to TRBJ2-1; perhaps TRBD2 as D (6 bases). Trimming removed 1 base from V and 8 bases from J, with 9 bases in between. The germline V gene has CDR1 SGHTA and CDR2 FQGNSA. The length of the CDR3 is 13 residues. The CDR3 loop reads CASSLGGIDEQFF. The CDR3 nucleotides read TGTGCCAGCAGCTTAGGCGGGATCGATGAGCAGTTCTTC. Variable domain in full (rest from reference TRBV7-2 and TRBJ2-1): GAGVSQSPSNKVTEKGKDVELRCDPISGHTALYWYRQSLGQGLEFLIYFQGNSAPDKSGLPSDRFSAERTGGSVSTLTIQRTQQEDSAVYLCASSLGGIDEQFFGPGTRLTVL.

This clonotype was observed a few times. A much larger clone differs by one base, so this may be a read error. The chain carries TRBV28 and TRBJ1-2; perhaps TRBD1 as D (6 bases). This CDR3 is built from 13 residues. CDR1 is MDHEN, CDR2 SYDVKM, per germline. V lost 4 bases to trimming and J lost 3 bases, with 9 bases between them. DNA of the CDR3: TGTGCCAGCAGTTGGGCAGGGGACTATGGCTACACCTTC. Protein product: CASSWAGDYGYTF.

V is TRBV19 and J is TRBJ1-5; D remains unclear. From germline, CDR1 is LNHDA and CDR2 SQIVND (reference sequence). CDR3 size: 13 residues. Trimming removed 7 bases at V and 4 bases at J, with 11 bases between. CDR3 sequence reads: CASMVVGNQPQHF. For the CDR3, the DNA is TGTGCCAGTATGGTGGTAGGGAATCAGCCCCAGCATTTT.

This clonotype has just a few counts. The chain has TRBV20-1 and TRBJ1-1, with a possible D match to TRBD1 (5 bases). Per germline, CDR1 DFQATT and CDR2 SNEGSKA (reference sequence). The CDR3 contains 12 residues. V was shortened by 3 bases and J by 3 bases, with 8 bases between the two germline ends. CDR3 bases: TGCAGTGCTAGGGGGGGAGACACTGAAGCTTTCTTT. Translated, it gives CSARGGDTEAFF.

The chain links TRBV12-3 or TRBV12-4 to TRBJ1-5; a weak D match, TRBD1 (5 bases). The CDR3 loop spans 12 amino acids. Trimming left V 7 bases short and J 6 bases short, with 10 bases between. CDR3 amino acids: CASNQRGQPQHF. In DNA, the CDR3 is TGTGCCAGCAACCAAAGGGGTCAGCCCCAGCATTTT.